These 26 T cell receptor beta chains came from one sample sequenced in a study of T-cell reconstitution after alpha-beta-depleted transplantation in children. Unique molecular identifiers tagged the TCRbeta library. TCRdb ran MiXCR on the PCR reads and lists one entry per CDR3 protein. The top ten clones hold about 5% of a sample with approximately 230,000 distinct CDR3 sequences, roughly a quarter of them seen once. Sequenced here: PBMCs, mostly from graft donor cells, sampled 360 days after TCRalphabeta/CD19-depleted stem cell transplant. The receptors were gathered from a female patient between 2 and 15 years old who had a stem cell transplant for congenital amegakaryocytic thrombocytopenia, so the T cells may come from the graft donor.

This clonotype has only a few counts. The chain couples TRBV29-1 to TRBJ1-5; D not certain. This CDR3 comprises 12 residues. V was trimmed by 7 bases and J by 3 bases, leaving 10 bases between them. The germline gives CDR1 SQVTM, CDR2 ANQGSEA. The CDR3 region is CSAGGVNQPQHF. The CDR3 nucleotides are TGCAGCGCGGGCGGCGTCAATCAGCCCCAGCATTTT.

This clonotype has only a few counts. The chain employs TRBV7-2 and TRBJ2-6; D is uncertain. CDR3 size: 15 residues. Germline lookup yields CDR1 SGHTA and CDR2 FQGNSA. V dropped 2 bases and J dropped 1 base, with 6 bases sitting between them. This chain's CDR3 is CASSLRLSGANVLTF. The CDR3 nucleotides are TGTGCCAGCAGCTTACGGTTGTCTGGGGCCAACGTCCTGACTTTC.

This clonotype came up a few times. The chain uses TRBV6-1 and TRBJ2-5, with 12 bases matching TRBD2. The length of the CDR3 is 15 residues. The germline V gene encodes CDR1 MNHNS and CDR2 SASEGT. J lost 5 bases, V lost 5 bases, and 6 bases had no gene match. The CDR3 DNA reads TGTGCCAGCAGTCCTAGCGGGGGGGCGTGGGAGACCCAGTACTTC. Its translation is CASSPSGGAWETQYF.

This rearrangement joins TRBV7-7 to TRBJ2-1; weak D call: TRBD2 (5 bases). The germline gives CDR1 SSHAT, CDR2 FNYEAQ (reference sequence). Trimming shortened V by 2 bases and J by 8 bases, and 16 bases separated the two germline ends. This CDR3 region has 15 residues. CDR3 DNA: TGTGCCAGCAGCTTATACGTCGGTAGCGAGTATGAGCAGTTCTTC. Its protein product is CASSLYVGSEYEQFF.

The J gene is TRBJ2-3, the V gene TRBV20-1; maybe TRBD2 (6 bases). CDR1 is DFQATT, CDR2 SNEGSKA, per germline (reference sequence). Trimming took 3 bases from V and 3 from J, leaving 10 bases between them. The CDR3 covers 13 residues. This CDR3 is CSASRGRTDTQYF. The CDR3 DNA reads TGCAGTGCTAGTCGTGGGAGGACAGATACGCAGTATTTT.

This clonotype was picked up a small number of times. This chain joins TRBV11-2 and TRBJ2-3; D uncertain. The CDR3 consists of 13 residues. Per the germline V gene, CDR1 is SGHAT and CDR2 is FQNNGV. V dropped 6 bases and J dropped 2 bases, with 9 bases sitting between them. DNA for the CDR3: TGTGCCAGCAGGTCCGAACTCACAGATACGCAGTATTTT. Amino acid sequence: CASRSELTDTQYF.

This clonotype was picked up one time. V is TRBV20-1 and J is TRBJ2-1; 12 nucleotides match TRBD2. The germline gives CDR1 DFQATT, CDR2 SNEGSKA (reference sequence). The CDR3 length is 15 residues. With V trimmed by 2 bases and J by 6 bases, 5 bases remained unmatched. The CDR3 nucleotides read TGCAGTGCTAGACCTATACTAGCGGGAGGCAATGAGCAGTTCTTC. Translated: CSARPILAGGNEQFF.

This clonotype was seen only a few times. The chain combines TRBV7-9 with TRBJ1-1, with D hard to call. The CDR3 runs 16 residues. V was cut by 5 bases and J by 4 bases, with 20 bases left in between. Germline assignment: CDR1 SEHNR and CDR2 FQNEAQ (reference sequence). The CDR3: CASSLGPPGRSTEAFF. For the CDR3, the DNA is TGTGCCAGCAGCCTCGGACCTCCCGGCCGGAGCACTGAAGCTTTCTTT.

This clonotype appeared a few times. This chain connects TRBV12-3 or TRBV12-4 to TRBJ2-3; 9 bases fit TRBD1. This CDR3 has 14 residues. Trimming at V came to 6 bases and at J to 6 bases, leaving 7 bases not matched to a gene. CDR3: CASSLQGAVDTQYF. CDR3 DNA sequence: TGTGCCAGCAGCCTACAGGGGGCCGTGGATACGCAGTATTTT.

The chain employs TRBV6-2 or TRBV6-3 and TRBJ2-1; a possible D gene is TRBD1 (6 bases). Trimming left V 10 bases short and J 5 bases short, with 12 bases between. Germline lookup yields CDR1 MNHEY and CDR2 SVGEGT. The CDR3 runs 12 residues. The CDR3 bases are TGTGCCACCGGACAGACAAACAATGAGCAGTTCTTC. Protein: CATGQTNNEQFF.

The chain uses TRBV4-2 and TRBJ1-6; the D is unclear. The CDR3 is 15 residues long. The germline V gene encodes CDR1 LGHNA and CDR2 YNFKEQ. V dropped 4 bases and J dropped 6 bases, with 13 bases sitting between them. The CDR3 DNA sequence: TGTGCCAGCAGCCGGCCCGGGCCGATTAATTCACCCCTCCACTTT. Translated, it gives CASSRPGPINSPLHF.

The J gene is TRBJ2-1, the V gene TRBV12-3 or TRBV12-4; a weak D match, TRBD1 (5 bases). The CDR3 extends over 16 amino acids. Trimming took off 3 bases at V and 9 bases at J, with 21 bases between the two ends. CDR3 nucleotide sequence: TGTGCCAGCAGTTTCGGCTTGCAGGGCCCGGTGATTGAGCAGTTCTTC. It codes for CASSFGLQGPVIEQFF.

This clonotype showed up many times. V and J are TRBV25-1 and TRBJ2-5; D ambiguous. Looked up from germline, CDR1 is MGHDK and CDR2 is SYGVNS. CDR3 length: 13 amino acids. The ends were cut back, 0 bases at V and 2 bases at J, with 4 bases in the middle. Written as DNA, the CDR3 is TGTGCCAGCAGTGAATACGGACAAGAGACCCAGTACTTC. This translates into CASSEYGQETQYF.

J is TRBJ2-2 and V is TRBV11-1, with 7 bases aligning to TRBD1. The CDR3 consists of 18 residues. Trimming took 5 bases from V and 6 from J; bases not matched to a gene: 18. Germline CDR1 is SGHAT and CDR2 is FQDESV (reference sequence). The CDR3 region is CASSNSVNRGPTAGELFF. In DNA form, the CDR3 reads TGTGCCAGCAGCAATAGTGTCAACAGGGGCCCCACGGCCGGGGAGCTGTTTTTT.

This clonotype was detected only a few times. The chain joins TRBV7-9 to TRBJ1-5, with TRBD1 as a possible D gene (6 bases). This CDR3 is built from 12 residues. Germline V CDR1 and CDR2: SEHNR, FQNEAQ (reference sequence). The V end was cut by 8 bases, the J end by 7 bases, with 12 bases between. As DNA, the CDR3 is TGTGCCAGCGGATTTACAGGGCAGCCCCAGCATTTT. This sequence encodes CASGFTGQPQHF.

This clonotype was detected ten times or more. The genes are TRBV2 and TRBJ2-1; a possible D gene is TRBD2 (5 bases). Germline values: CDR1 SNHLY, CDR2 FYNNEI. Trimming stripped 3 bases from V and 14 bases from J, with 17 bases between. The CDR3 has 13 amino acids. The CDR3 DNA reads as TGTGCCAGCAGTGAGGCTAGCACCCTCGTTGAGTTCTTC. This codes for CASSEASTLVEFF.

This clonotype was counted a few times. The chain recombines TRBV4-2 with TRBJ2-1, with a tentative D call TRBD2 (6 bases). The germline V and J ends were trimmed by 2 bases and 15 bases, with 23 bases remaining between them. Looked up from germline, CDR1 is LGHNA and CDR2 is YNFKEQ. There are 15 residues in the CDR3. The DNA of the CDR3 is TGTGCCAGCAGCCAACCGGGAGTGGGCATACGGGGTTCGTTCTTC. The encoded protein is CASSQPGVGIRGSFF.

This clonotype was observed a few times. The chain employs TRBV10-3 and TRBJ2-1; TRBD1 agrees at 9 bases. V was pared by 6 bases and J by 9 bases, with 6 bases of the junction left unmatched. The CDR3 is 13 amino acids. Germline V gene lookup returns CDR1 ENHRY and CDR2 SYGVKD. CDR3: CAIRGDRAFEQFF. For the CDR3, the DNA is TGTGCCATCAGGGGGGACAGGGCCTTTGAGCAGTTCTTC.

The CDR3 loop is CSARDSRGVEETQYF. The DNA of the CDR3 is TGCAGTGCTAGAGATTCGAGGGGAGTCGAAGAGACCCAGTACTTC. The rearrangement joins TRBV20-1 to TRBJ2-5; D assignment may be TRBD1 or TRBD2 (5 bases each). Germline V gene sequence: CDR1 DFQATT, CDR2 SNEGSKA (reference sequence). The CDR3 has 15 residues. V lost 0 bases to trimming and J lost 3 bases, with 14 bases between them.

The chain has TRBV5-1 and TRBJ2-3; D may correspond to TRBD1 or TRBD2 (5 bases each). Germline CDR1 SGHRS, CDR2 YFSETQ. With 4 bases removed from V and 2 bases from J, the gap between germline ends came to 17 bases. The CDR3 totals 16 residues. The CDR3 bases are TGCGCCAGCAGCCTGGGGGAATCGGAGGCCACAGATACGCAGTATTTT. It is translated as CASSLGESEATDTQYF.

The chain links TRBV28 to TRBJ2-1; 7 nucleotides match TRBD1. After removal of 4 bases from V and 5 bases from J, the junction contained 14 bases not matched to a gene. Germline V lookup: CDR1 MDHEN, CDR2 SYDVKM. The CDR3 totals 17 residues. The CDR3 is CASSSPTTTGRNNEQFF. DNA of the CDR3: TGTGCCAGCAGTTCACCCACGACGACAGGGCGAAACAATGAGCAGTTCTTC. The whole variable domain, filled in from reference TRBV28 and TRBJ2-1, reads DVKVTQSSRYLVKRTGEKVFLECVQDMDHENMFWYRQDPGLGLRLIYFSYDVKMKEKGDIPEGYSVSREKKERFSLILESASTNQTSMYLCASSSPTTTGRNNEQFFGPGTRLTVL.

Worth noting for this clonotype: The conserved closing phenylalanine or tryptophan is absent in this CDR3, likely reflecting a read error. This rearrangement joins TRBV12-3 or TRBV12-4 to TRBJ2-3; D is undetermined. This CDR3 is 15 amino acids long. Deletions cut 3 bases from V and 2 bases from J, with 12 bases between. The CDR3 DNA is TGTGCCAGCAGTTTTTGGCTACGCTTCACAGATACGCAGTATTGT. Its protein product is CASSFWLRFTDTQYC.

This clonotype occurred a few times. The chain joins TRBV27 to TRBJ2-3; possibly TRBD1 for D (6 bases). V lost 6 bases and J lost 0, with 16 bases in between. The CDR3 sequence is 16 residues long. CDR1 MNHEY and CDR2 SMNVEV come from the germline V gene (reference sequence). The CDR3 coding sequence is TGTGCCAGCAGGAAGAGAACAGGGAGTAGCACAGATACGCAGTATTTT. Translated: CASRKRTGSSTDTQYF.

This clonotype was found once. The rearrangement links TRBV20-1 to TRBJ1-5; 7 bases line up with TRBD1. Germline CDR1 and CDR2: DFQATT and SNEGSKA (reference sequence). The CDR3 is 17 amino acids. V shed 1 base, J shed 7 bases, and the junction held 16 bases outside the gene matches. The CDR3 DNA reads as TGCAGTGCTAGAGCCGACCGGGGAAACAGGGGAGGACAGCCCCAGCATTTT. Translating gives CSARADRGNRGGQPQHF.

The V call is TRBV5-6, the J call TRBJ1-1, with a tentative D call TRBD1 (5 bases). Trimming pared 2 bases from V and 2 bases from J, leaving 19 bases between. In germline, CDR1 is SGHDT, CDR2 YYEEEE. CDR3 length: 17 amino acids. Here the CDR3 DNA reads TGTGCCAGCAGCTTAAGATTGGACACTATGACCAACACTGAAGCTTTCTTT. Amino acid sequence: CASSLRLDTMTNTEAFF. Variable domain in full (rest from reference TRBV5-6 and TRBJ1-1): DAGVTQSPTHLIKTRGQQVTLRCSPKSGHDTVSWYQQALGQGPQFIFQYYEEEERQRGNFPDRFSGHQFPNYSSELNVNALLLGDSALYLCASSLRLDTMTNTEAFFGQGTRLTVV.

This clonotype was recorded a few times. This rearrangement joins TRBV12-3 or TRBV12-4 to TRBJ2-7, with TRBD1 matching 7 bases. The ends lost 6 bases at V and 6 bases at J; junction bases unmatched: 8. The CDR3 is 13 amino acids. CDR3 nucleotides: TGTGCCAGCAGGTCCTACTGGGACAGCGAGCAGTACTTC. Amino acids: CASRSYWDSEQYF.